Presented here are 8 T cell receptor beta chains from one specimen sequenced in a study of technical replicates of blood from several donors. Sequencing used immunoSEQ multiplex PCR; TCRdb keeps in-frame clones, though not all of them. The sample has approximately 15,000 clones, approximately 80% seen once. Sequenced input: PBMCs. These receptors originate from a human donor in good health.

The chain has TRBV29-1 and TRBJ2-1; 10 positions agree with TRBD2. Germline V gene sequence: CDR1 SQVTM, CDR2 ANQGSEA. V was pared by 7 bases and J by 7 bases, with 16 bases of the junction left unmatched. The CDR3 covers 16 residues. This CDR3 is CSAGGDASGSRNEQFF. The DNA for the CDR3 is TGCAGCGCTGGGGGCGATGCTAGCGGGAGCCGTAATGAGCAGTTCTTC.

The V and J genes are TRBV11-3 and TRBJ2-1, with 14 nucleotides matching TRBD2. V shed 4 bases and J 9 bases; nucleotides not matched to a gene: 8. Per germline, CDR1 SGHNT and CDR2 YENEEA. The CDR3 is 16 amino acids. The CDR3 loop reads CASSSGLAGVKGEQFF. DNA of the CDR3: TGTGCCAGCAGCTCGGGACTAGCGGGAGTTAAGGGTGAGCAGTTCTTC.

The chain couples TRBV5-1 to TRBJ2-3; 7 bases are shared with TRBD1. V trimming: 0 bases; J trimming: 1 base; junction bases outside the gene matches: 5. Germline CDR1 reads SGHRS; CDR2 reads YFSETQ. The CDR3 spans 16 residues. This chain's CDR3 is CASSLADRVGTDTQYF. The CDR3 nucleotides are TGCGCCAGCAGCTTGGCCGACAGGGTAGGCACAGATACGCAGTATTTT.

V usage is TRBV7-2 and J usage is TRBJ2-7; 9 nucleotides line up with TRBD1. Germline trimming cut 5 bases from V and 5 bases from J; bases unmatched to any gene: 7. CDR1 is SGHTA and CDR2 is FQGNSA in the germline V gene. The CDR3 loop spans 14 amino acids. CDR3 nucleotides: TGTGCCAGCAGCCGGGACAGGGCTATGGACGAGCAGTACTTC. Its protein is CASSRDRAMDEQYF.

This clone was seen once. V usage is TRBV27 and J usage is TRBJ2-7, with 10 bases identical to TRBD1. Germline assignment: CDR1 MNHEY and CDR2 SMNVEV (reference sequence). V was pared by 6 bases and J by 4 bases, with 6 bases of the junction left unmatched. This CDR3 contains 14 residues. The CDR3 DNA follows: TGTGCCAGCAGAACCAGGACAGGGGGATACGAGCAGTACTTC. Its protein is CASRTRTGGYEQYF.

The gene calls are TRBV19 and TRBJ2-7; TRBD2 might be the D (6 bases). The CDR3 has 15 residues. Trimming removed 2 bases from V and 5 bases from J, with 16 bases in between. Germline V gene lookup returns CDR1 LNHDA and CDR2 SQIVND (reference sequence). In DNA, the CDR3 is TGTGCCAGTAGTATAAGCCTGGAACTAGCCCACGAGCAGTACTTC. It encodes CASSISLELAHEQYF.

V and J are TRBV27 and TRBJ1-1, with 9 bases aligning to TRBD1. Trimming took 1 base from V and 4 from J; bases not matched to a gene: 13. CDR3 size: 18 residues. Per germline, CDR1 MNHEY and CDR2 SMNVEV (reference sequence). The CDR3 bases are TGTGCCAGCAGTTTATTTTTGGGGACAGGGCGGGGAGGCACTGAAGCTTTCTTT. This encodes CASSLFLGTGRGGTEAFF.

The V call is TRBV5-1, the J call TRBJ2-5; a weak D match, TRBD1 (6 bases). V was shortened by 1 base and J by 1 base, with 14 bases between the two germline ends. CDR1 is SGHRS and CDR2 is YFSETQ in the germline V gene. This CDR3 comprises 16 residues. CDR3 amino acids: CASSLTGWGSQETQYF. The CDR3 coding sequence is TGCGCCAGCAGCTTGACAGGGTGGGGATCCCAAGAGACCCAGTACTTC.